The clone carrying this T cell receptor (beta chain) has a handful of counts. Its antigen is not identified. Germline-derived CDR1 and CDR2 are DFQATT and SNEGSKA (reference sequence). Germline trimming cut 7 bases from V and 5 bases from J; bases unmatched to any gene: 3. The CDR3 runs 12 residues. This entry belongs to a study of T cells after yellow fever vaccination. TCRdb used MiXCR to reprocess the 5' RACE reads, holding one entry per CDR3 protein. This sample has about 550,000 distinct CDR3 sequences, with about 19% found just once. Study-wide results and caveats: Most clones from primary vaccination resurfaced after the booster (approximately 97% CD4, around 89% CD8). Although the secondary response was weaker, it peaked faster, at day 5 versus 15. Sorted repertoires could include abundant contaminating clonotypes from bulk cells.

This sequence was found in a man younger than 40 who received the YFV17D yellow fever vaccine. The material sequenced was PBMCs, taken 15 days after the yellow fever booster vaccination. V usage is TRBV20-1 and J usage is TRBJ1-4, with 8 bases that match TRBD1. CDR3 in DNA: TGCAGTGGGACAGGGAAGAATGAAAAACTGTTTTTT. This encodes CSGTGKNEKLFF.